The rows below give T cell receptor beta chains drawn from one sample of a study of response to subunit inactivated influenza vaccine. TCRdb called the RT-PCR reads again in MiXCR, with one record for every CDR3 protein. Counted here are approximately 490,000 distinct CDR3 sequences, around 7.7% occurring once; the ten biggest clones make up around 12%. This specimen was PBMCs from blood, taken around 25 months after vaccination. The source is a man between 45 and 75 years old who received an inactivated influenza vaccine. The conserved cysteine and the conserved F or W are not part of the CDR3 here.

V: TRBV29-1; length: 9; J: TRBJ2-5; CDR3: SVGGSETQY
V: TRBV28; length: 9; J: TRBJ1-5; CDR3: ASSSYQPQH
V: TRBV15; length: 13; J: TRBJ2-7; CDR3: ATSRDDGGGYEQY
V: TRBV29-1; length: 10; J: TRBJ2-3; CDR3: SVDGGGDTQY
V: TRBV3-1; length: 12; J: TRBJ2-1; CDR3: ASSQDLAYNEQF
V: TRBV29-1; length: 11; J: TRBJ1-2; CDR3: SVEGYLGVGYT
V: TRBV5-1; length: 14; J: TRBJ1-4; CDR3: ASSLVGTDINEKLF
V: TRBV3-1; length: 12; J: TRBJ2-2; CDR3: ASSEDRLTGELF
V: TRBV3-1; length: 12; J: TRBJ1-2; CDR3: ASSSGTGSLGYT
V: TRBV28; length: 12; J: TRBJ2-5; CDR3: ASSFGGHQETQY
V: TRBV7-9; length: 16; J: TRBJ2-2; CDR3: ASSLRITGGVNTGELF
V: TRBV6-1; length: 15; J: TRBJ1-6; CDR3: ASSGGLRSSYNSPLH
V: TRBV5-1; length: 14; J: TRBJ2-3; CDR3: ASGRLAGGQEDTQY
V: TRBV6-5; length: 12; J: TRBJ1-1; CDR3: ASSYTQGVTEAF
V: TRBV18; length: 15; J: TRBJ2-5; CDR3: ASSPPGTSGRQETQY
V: TRBV27; length: 14; J: TRBJ2-7; CDR3: ASSLSEQGGSYEQY
V: TRBV6-1; length: 12; J: TRBJ2-2; CDR3: ASKQQGPTGELF
V: TRBV7-9; length: 14; J: TRBJ2-1; CDR3: ASSYGLAGPYNEQF
V: TRBV4-3; length: 14; J: TRBJ2-7; CDR3: ASSHDVMGGSYEQY
V: TRBV19; length: 13; J: TRBJ1-5; CDR3: ASGTRPSFGQPQH
V: TRBV5-5; length: 14; J: TRBJ1-2; CDR3: ASSFFPGQVNYGYT
V: TRBV29-1; length: 10; J: TRBJ1-1; CDR3: SVVTTASEAF
V: TRBV6-2/TRBV6-3; length: 13; J: TRBJ1-1; CDR3: ASSYSAILNTEAF
V: TRBV10-2; length: 13; J: TRBJ2-2; CDR3: ASKDSGRVSGELF
V: TRBV20-1; length: 10; J: TRBJ2-7; CDR3: SVDREGYEQY
V: TRBV7-2; length: 13; J: TRBJ2-7; CDR3: ASSPSSGISYEQY
V: TRBV6-2/TRBV6-3; length: 10; J: TRBJ2-5; CDR3: ASKQYQETQY
V: TRBV10-3; length: 11; J: TRBJ2-7; CDR3: AIRPTESYEQY
V: TRBV3-1; length: 12; J: TRBJ2-7; CDR3: ASSLGRREYEQY
V: TRBV20-1; length: 13; J: TRBJ2-1; CDR3: SAQRLDRAYNEQF
V: TRBV7-2; length: 13; J: TRBJ1-6; CDR3: ASSPMRQNNSPLH
V: TRBV11-2; length: 13; J: TRBJ1-2; CDR3: ASSLALQGNYGYT
V: TRBV5-6; length: 13; J: TRBJ1-6; CDR3: ASSLFSTTLSPLH
V: TRBV15; length: 12; J: TRBJ2-5; CDR3: ATSRARGSGSQY
V: TRBV4-2; length: 13; J: TRBJ1-1; CDR3: ASSQPRGGAPEAF
V: TRBV5-6; length: 15; J: TRBJ2-3; CDR3: ASSLSRLAGGPHTQY
V: TRBV18; length: 12; J: TRBJ2-7; CDR3: ASSPGSGSYEQY
V: TRBV24-1; length: 9; J: TRBJ2-1; CDR3: ATSVGLEQF
V: TRBV5-5; length: 13; J: TRBJ1-4; CDR3: ASSPKYATNEKLF
V: TRBV4-3; length: 15; J: TRBJ2-5; CDR3: ASSQTSGRVLQETQY
V: TRBV28; length: 14; J: TRBJ2-2; CDR3: ASSSLALGRTGELF
V: TRBV29-1; length: 13; J: TRBJ2-1; CDR3: SVEDKRGQGNEQF
V: TRBV7-2; length: 12; J: TRBJ2-7; CDR3: ASSLGTGLGEQY
V: TRBV29-1; length: 11; J: TRBJ2-7; CDR3: SVEGGIGYEQY
V: TRBV12-3/TRBV12-4; length: 11; J: TRBJ2-6; CDR3: ASILSGANVLT
V: TRBV3-1; length: 10; J: TRBJ1-1; CDR3: ASSHSNTEAF
V: TRBV6-1; length: 14; J: TRBJ2-3; CDR3: ASSDKDSRLRDTQY
V: TRBV20-1; length: 18; J: TRBJ2-3; CDR3: SARDSKLAGAHLGTDTQY
V: TRBV6-6; length: 9; J: TRBJ2-7; CDR3: ASSGDYEQY
V: TRBV18; length: 14; J: TRBJ1-1; CDR3: ASSPSRDRGFTEAF
V: TRBV4-1; length: 16; J: TRBJ1-1; CDR3: ASSQDQAILGRNTEAF
V: TRBV7-9; length: 13; J: TRBJ2-7; CDR3: ASSLVQAGLSEQY
V: TRBV9; length: 12; J: TRBJ2-3; CDR3: ASSVASREDTQY